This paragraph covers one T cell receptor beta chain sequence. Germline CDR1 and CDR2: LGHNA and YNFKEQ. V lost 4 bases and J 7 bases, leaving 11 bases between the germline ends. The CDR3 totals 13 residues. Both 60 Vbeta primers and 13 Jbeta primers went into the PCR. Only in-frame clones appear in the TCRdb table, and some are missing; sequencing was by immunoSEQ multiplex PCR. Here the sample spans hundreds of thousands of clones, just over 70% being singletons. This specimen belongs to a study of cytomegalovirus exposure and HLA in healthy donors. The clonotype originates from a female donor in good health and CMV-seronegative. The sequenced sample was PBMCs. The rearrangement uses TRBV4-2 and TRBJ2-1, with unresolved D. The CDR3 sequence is CASSPLLENEQFF. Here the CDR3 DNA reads TGTGCCAGCAGCCCGCTCCTGGAGAATGAGCAGTTCTTC.